This T cell receptor (beta chain) was sequenced during a study of blood T cell repertoires in COVID-19. Study-level background: The United States, Italy and Spain supplied acute and convalescent COVID-19 samples. PBMCs, B-cell-depleted T cells, or T cells provided the cDNA or gDNA that made up the material.

Authors' analysis steps: The authors estimated nucleated cell counts from reference gene primer amplification. Profiled with immunoSEQ multiplex PCR; TCRdb holds only in-frame clones, not every one. V and J calls plus clone size are reproduced from that table; the DNA served to infer D and trimming. The sample has about 74,000 clones, roughly four fifths seen once. In its sample, this clone was seen once. Germline CDR1 SGHRS, CDR2 YFSETQ. Between the trimmed V and J ends, which lost 2 bases and 5 bases, there was a span of 14 bases. This CDR3 region has 14 residues. The chain recombines TRBV5-1 with TRBJ2-7; a weak D match, TRBD1 (6 bases). Source material: peripheral blood. The receptor was derived from a man aged 65 to 79 with acute or convalescent COVID-19. The CDR3: CASSLGQSIHEQYF. CDR3 in DNA: TGCGCCAGCAGCTTAGGACAGTCGATCCACGAGCAGTACTTC. Variable domain in full (rest from reference TRBV5-1 and TRBJ2-7): KAGVTQTPRYLIKTRGQQVTLSCSPISGHRSVSWYQQTPGQGLQFLFEYFSETQRNKGNFPGRFSGRQFSNSRSEMNVSTLELGDSALYLCASSLGQSIHEQYFGPGTRLTVT.